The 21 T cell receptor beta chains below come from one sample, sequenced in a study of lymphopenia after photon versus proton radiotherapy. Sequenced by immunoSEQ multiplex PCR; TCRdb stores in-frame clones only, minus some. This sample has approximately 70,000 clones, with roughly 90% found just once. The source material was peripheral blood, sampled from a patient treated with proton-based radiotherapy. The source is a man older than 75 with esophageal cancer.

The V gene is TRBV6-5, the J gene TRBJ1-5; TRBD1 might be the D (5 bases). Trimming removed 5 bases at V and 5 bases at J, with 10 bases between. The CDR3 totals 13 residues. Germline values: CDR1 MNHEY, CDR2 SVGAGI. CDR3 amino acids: CASSRGRDQPQHF. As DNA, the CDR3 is TGTGCCAGCAGTCGGGGGAGAGATCAGCCCCAGCATTTT.

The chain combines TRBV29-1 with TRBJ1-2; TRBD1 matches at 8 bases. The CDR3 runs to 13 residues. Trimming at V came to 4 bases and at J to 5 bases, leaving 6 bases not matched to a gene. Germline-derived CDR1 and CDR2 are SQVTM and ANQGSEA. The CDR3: CSVGTGGVYGYTF. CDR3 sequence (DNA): TGCAGCGTTGGAACAGGGGGAGTGTATGGCTACACCTTC.

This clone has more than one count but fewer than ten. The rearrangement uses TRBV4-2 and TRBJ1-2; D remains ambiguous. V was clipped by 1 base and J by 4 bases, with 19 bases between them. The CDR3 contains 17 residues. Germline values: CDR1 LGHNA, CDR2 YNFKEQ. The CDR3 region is CASSQGVPRAAAYGYTF. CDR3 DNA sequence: TGTGCCAGCAGCCAAGGTGTTCCGCGCGCAGCCGCCTATGGCTACACCTTC.

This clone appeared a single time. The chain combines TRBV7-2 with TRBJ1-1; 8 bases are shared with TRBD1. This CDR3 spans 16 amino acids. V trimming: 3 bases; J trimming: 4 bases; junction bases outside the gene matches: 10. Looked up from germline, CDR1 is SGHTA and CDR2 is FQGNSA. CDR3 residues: CASSFLGQGSGTEAFF. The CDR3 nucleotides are TGTGCCAGCAGCTTTCTTGGACAGGGCTCCGGCACTGAAGCTTTCTTT. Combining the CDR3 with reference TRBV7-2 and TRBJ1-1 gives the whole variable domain GAGVSQSPSNKVTEKGKDVELRCDPISGHTALYWYRQSLGQGLEFLIYFQGNSAPDKSGLPSDRFSAERTGGSVSTLTIQRTQQEDSAVYLCASSFLGQGSGTEAFFGQGTRLTVV.

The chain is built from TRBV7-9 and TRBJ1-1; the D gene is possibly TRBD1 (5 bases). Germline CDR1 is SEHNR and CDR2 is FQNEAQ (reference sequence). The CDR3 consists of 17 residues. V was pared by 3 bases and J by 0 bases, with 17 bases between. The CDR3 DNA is TGTGCCAGCAGCTTCGAACAGGCCTACAGCTTGAACACTGAAGCTTTCTTT. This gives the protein CASSFEQAYSLNTEAFF.

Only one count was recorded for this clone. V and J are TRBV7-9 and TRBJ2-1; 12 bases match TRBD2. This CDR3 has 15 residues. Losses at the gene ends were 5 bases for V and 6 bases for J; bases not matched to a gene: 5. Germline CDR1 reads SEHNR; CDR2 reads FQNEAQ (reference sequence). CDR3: CASSVLAGGVNEQFF. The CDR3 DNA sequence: TGTGCCAGCAGCGTTCTAGCGGGAGGGGTCAATGAGCAGTTCTTC.

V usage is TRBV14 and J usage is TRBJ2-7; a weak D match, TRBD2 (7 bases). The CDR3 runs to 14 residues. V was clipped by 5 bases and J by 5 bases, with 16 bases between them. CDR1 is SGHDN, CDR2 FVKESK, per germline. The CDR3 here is CASSWRRGLDEQYF. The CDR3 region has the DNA TGTGCCAGCAGCTGGAGGCGGGGGCTGGACGAGCAGTACTTC. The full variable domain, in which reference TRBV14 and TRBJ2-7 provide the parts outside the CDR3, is EAGVTQFPSHSVIEKGQTVTLRCDPISGHDNLYWYRRVMGKEIKFLLHFVKESKQDESGMPNNRFLAERTGGTYSTLKVQPAELEDSGVYFCASSWRRGLDEQYFGPGTRLTVT.

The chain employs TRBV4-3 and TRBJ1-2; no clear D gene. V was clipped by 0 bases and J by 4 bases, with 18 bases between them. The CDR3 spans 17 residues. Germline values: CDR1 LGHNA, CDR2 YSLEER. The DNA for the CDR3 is TGCGCCAGCAGCCAAGATCTTAATCTGGGTTCTGGCTATGGCTACACCTTC. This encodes CASSQDLNLGSGYGYTF.

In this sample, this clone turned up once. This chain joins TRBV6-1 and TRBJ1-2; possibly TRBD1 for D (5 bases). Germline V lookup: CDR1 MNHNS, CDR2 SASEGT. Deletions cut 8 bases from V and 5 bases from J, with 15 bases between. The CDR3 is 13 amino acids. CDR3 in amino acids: CASGTDLVYGYTF. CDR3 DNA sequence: TGTGCCAGCGGGACTGATCTTGTTTATGGCTACACCTTC.

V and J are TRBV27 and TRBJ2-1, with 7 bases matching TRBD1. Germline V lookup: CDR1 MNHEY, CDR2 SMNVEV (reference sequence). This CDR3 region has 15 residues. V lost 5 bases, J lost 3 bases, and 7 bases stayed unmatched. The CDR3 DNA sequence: TGTGCCAGCAGTAGGTACGGACAGGACTACAATGAGCAGTTCTTC. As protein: CASSRYGQDYNEQFF.

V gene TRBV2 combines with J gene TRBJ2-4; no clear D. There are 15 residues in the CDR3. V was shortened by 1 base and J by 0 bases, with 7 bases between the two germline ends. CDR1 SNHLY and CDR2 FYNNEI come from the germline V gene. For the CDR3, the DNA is TGTGCCAGCAGTGAAGAGGCCGTAGCCAAAAACATTCAGTACTTC. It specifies CASSEEAVAKNIQYF.

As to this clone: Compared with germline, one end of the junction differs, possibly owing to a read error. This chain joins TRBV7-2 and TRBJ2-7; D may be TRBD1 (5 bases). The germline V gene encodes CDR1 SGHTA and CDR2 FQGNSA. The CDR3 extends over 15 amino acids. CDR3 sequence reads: CASSQDQGYSYEQYF. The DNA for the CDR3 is TGCGCCAGCAGCCAAGATCAGGGATACTCCTACGAGCAGTACTTC.

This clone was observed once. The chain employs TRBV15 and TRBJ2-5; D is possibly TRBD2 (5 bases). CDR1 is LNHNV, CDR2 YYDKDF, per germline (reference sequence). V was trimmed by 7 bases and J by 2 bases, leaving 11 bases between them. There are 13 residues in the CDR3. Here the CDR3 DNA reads TGTGCCACCACTACGGACTTTCAAGAGACCCAGTACTTC. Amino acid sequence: CATTTDFQETQYF.

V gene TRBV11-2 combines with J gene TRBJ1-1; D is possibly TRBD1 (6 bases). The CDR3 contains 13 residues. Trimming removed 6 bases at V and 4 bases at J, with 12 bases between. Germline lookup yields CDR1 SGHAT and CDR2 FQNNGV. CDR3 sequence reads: CASRQGRATEAFF. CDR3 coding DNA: TGTGCCAGCAGACAGGGACGAGCCACTGAAGCTTTCTTT.

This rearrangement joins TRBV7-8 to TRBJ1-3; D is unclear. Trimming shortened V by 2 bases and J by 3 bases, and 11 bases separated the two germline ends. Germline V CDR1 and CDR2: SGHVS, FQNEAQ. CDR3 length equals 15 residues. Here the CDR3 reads CASSLSVGFGNTIYF. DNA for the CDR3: TGTGCCAGCAGCTTATCGGTTGGGTTTGGAAACACCATATATTTT.

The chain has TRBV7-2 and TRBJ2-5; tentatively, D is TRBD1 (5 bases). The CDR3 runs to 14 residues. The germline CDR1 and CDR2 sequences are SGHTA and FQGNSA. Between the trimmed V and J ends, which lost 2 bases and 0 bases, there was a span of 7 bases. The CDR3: CASSLQGYQETQYF. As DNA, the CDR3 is TGTGCCAGCAGCTTACAGGGATACCAAGAGACCCAGTACTTC.

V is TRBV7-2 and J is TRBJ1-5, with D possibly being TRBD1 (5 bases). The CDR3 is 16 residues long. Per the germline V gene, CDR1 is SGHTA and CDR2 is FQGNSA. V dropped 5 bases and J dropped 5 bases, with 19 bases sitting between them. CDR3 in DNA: TGTGCCAGCAGCCCAACCGCGGGGCAGGGATATCAGCCCCAGCATTTT. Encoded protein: CASSPTAGQGYQPQHF.

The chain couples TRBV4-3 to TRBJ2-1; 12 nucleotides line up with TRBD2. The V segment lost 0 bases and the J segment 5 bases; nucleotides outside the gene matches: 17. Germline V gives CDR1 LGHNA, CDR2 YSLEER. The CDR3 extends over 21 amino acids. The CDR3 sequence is CASSQDLGQGLAGGPDNEQFF. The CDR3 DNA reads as TGCGCCAGCAGCCAAGATTTAGGACAGGGGCTAGCGGGGGGGCCGGACAATGAGCAGTTCTTC.

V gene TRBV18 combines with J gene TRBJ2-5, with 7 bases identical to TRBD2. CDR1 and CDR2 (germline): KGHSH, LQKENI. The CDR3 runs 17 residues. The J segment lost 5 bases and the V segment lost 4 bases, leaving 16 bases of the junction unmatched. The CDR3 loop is CASSLPWASGHRETQYF. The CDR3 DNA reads TGTGCCAGCTCACTCCCGTGGGCTAGCGGTCATAGGGAGACCCAGTACTTC.

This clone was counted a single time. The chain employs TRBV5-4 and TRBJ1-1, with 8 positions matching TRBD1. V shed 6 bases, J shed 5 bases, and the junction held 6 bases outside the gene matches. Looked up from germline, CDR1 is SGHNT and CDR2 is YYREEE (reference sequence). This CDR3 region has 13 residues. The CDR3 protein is CASTKDRVTEAFF. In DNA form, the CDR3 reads TGTGCCAGCACTAAGGACAGGGTAACTGAAGCTTTCTTT.

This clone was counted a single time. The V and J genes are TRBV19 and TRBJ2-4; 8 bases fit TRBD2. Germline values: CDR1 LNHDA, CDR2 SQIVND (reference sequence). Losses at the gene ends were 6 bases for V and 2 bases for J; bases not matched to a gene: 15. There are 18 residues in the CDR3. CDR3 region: CASSLSGSPDGTKNIQYF. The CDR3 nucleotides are TGTGCCAGTAGCCTAAGCGGGAGCCCCGACGGGACCAAAAACATTCAGTACTTC.